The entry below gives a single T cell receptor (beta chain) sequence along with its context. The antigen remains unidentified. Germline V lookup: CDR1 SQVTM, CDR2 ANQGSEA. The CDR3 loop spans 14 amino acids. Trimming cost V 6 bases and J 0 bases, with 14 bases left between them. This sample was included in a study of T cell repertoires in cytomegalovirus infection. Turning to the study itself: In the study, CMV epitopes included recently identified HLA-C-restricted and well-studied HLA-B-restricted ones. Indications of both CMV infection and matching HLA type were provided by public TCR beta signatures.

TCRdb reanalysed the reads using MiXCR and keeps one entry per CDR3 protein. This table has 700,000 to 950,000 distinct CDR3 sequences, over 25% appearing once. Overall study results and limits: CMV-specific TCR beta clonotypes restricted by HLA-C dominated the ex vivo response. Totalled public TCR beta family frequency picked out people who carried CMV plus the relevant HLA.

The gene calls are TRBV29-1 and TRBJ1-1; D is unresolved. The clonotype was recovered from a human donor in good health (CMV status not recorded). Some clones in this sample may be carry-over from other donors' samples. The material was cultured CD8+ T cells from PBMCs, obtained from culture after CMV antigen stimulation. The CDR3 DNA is TGCAGCGTGCCCGGGAGTTACATGAACACTGAAGCTTTCTTT. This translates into CSVPGSYMNTEAFF.